The T cell receptor (beta chain) described here comes from a study of CD8 T cells in Susac syndrome (dated 2019 in TCRdb). About the investigation overall: Of the Susac syndrome patients who were sequenced, roughly eight were in clinical remission while roughly six had clinically active disease. At blood withdrawal, Susac syndrome patients were either therapy-naive, taking corticosteroids (in some cases with IVIg as well), or taking IVIg alone. Repertoire sequencing was used to test whether CD8+ T cell activation and differentiation in Susac syndrome was antigen driven.

RNA was extracted using the RNeasy kit, and roughly 0.5 to 1 ug of the RNA was reverse transcribed with random hexamers. TCR beta CDR3 regions were amplified with the immunoSEQ multiplex PCR assay covering 54 Vbeta and 13 Jbeta segments. PCR amplification bias was corrected by using a synthetic template baseline for primer optimization and computational correction. In the authors' own workflow: Reads were assigned to V, D and J genes according to IMGT and analyzed in immunoSEQ Analyzer, with only productive sequences retained. Clonality was calculated as one minus the Shannon entropy normalized by log2 of the number of productive unique sequences. For each patient and control, public and private clones were evaluated among the 100 most prevalent clones. Clones were defined as Susac-specific when absent from the healthy and MS cohorts, from roughly 1,100 published viral clones and from other ImmuneACCESS disease sequences. TCRdb trimmed public reads at Q25 via fastp, called clones via MiXCR and kept in-frame beta chains. Under each unique CDR3 protein, matching rows form one entry showing the most common genes and DNA. V and J calls and clone size were set by TCRdb, not the authors. The sample table contains more than 150,000 distinct CDR3 sequences; only one count was recorded for about 96% of them. The biggest ten clones account for around 0.12% of the sample.

A note on this clonotype: Its antigen has not been determined. Per-base quality was not reported, and no clone a single base away is much larger than it.

High-throughput TCR beta sequencing profiled peripheral blood CD8+ and CD4+ T cells from healthy donors, Susac syndrome patients and multiple sclerosis patients. Recently defined diagnostic criteria for definite or probable disease were met by the Susac syndrome patients. CD8+ TEMRA cells were enriched by FACS, while bulk CD8+ and CD4+ T cells were purified by magnetic negative isolation. Blood was collected in EDTA tubes and processed within 24 hours, with PBMCs isolated through density gradient centrifugation. PBMCs intended for TCR sequencing were cryopreserved in liquid nitrogen and were subsequently thawed in a 37 degrees C water bath. Purity of sorted or isolated CD4+, CD8+ and CD8+ TEMRA cells was at least 90%. Broad study findings and their caveats: The TCR sequencing and HLA analysis was acknowledged to have included a relatively small number of individuals. In patients with Susac syndrome, the CD4+ T cell repertoire showed no detectable clonal expansion.

Sequencing used CD4+ T cells from PBMCs. The TCR sequence derives from a human donor with Susac syndrome.

The base sequence is TGCGCCAGCAGCGCCGCTACCGGGATCAACACCGGGGAGCTGTTTTTT. Translated, it gives CASSAATGINTGELFF. This chain joins TRBV4-3 to TRBJ2-2, with TRBD2 perhaps the D gene, on 5 matching bases. The V and J ends are trimmed by 5 bases and 2 bases, leaving 15 bases between them. The germline V gene sets CDR1 to LGHNA and CDR2 to YSLEER. Measured from the cysteine to the phenylalanine, the CDR3 is 16 residues long. Just the 48-base CDR3 DNA is kept, in frame starting at base 1.